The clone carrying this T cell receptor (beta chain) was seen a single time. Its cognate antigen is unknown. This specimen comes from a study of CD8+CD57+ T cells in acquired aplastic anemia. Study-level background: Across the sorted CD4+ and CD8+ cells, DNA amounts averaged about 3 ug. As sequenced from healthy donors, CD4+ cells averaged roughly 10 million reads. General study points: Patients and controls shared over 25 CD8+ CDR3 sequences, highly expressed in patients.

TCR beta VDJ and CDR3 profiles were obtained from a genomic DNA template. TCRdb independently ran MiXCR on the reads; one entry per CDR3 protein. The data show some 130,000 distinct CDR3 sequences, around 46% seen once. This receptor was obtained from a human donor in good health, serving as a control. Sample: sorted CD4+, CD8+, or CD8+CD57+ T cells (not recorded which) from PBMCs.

The CDR3 bases are TGTGCCAGTACTCATGACAGGTCGGGGGAGACCCAGTACTTC. Translating it yields CASTHDRSGETQYF. This chain uses TRBV19 with TRBJ2-5; weak D call: TRBD1 (6 bases). The germline V gene has CDR1 LNHDA and CDR2 SQIVND (reference sequence). The CDR3 is 14 amino acids. V shed 7 bases and J shed 5 bases, with 17 bases lying between them.